In its sample, the clone carrying this TCR beta chain was seen a few times. Its antigen is still unknown. The beta constant-region primer was an equimolar mix of two oligonucleotides covering TRBC1 and TRBC2. Each CDR3 protein is one row after TCRdb ran MiXCR on the UMI-ligation and nested PCR reads. The sample shows 130,000 to 150,000 distinct CDR3 sequences, approximately 17% of them seen only once. The entry originates in a study of naive and memory T cell subsets. The CDR3 loop spans 16 amino acids. Germline trimming cut 4 bases from V and 4 bases from J; bases unmatched to any gene: 5. From the second PCR step, alpha and beta chains were amplified apart. Study-wide results and limits: Over 90% of naive TCR sequences appeared only once, unlike memory subsets. From naive to CM, EM and EMRA, diversity decreased and Gini increased. A clonotype means one alpha or beta sequence, not an alpha/beta pair.

This chain uses TRBV12-3 or TRBV12-4 with TRBJ2-5; 14 bases fit TRBD2. Sequenced material: naive CD4+ T cells from blood. This sequence originates from a human donor in good health. The CDR3: CASSSPGTSGRETQYF. The CDR3 nucleotides read TGTGCCAGCAGTTCCCCTGGGACTAGCGGGAGAGAGACCCAGTACTTC.